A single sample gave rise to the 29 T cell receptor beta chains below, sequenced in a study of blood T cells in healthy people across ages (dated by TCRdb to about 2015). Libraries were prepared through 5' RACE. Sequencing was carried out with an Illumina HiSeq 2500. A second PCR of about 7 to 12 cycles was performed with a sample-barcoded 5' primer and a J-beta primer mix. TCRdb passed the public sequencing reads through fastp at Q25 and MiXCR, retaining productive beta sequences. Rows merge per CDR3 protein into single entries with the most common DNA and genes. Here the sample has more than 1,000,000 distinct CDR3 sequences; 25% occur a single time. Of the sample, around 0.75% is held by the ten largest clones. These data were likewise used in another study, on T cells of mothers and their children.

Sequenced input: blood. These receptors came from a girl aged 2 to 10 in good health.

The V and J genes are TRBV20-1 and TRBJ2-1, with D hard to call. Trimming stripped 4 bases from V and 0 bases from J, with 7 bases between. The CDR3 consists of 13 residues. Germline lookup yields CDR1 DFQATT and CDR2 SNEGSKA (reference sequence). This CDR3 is CSAMPSSYNEQFF. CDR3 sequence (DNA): TGCAGTGCTATGCCCAGCTCCTACAATGAGCAGTTCTTC.

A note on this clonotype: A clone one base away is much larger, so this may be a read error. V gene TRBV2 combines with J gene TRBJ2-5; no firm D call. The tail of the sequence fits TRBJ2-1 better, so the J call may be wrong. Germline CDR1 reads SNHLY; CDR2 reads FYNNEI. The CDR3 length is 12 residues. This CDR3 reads CASSEAYNEQFF. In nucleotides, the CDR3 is TGTGCCAGCAGTGAAGCCTACAATGAGCAGTTCTTC.

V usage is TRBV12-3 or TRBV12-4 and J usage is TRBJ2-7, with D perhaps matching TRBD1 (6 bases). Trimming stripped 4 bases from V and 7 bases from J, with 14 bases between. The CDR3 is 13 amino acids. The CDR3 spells CASSSQQGGEQYF. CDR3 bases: TGTGCCAGCAGTTCCCAACAGGGTGGAGAGCAGTACTTC.

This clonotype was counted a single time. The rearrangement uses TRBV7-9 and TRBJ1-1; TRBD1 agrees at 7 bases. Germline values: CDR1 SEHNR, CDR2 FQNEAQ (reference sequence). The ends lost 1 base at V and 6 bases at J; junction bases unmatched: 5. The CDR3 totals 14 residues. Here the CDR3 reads CASSLVGQEPEAFF. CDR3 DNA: TGTGCCAGCAGCTTAGTTGGACAGGAGCCTGAAGCTTTCTTT.

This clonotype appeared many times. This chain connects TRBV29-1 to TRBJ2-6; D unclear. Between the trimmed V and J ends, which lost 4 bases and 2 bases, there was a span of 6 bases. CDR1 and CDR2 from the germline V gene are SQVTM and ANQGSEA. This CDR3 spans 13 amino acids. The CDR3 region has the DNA TGCAGCGTTGGGGGAACTGGGGCCAACGTCCTGACTTTC. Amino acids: CSVGGTGANVLTF. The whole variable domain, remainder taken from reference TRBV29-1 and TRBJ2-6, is SAVISQKPSRDICQRGTSLTIQCQVDSQVTMMFWYRQQPGQSLTLIATANQGSEATYESGFVIDKFPISRPNLTFSTLTVSNMSPEDSSIYLCSVGGTGANVLTFGAGSRLTVL.

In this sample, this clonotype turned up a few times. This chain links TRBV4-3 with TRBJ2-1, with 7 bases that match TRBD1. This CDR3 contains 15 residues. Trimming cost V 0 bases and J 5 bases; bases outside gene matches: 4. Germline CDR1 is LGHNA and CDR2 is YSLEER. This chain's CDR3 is CASSQEGTVNNEQFF. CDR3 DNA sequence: TGCGCCAGCAGCCAAGAGGGGACAGTGAACAATGAGCAGTTCTTC.

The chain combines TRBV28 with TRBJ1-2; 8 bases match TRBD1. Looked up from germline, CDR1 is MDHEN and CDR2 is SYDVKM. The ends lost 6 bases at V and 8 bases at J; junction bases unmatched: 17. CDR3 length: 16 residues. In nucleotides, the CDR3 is TGTGCCAGCAGCCGACAGGGGAGCGTTTTGGTTGGCGGCTACACCTTC. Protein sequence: CASSRQGSVLVGGYTF.

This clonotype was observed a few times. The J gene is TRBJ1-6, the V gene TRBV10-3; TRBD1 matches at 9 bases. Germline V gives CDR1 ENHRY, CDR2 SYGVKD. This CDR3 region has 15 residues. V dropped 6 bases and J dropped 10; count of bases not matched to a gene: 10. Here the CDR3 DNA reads TGTGCCATCAGGGGTTCACGGGACAGGGACTCACCCCTCCACTTT. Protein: CAIRGSRDRDSPLHF.

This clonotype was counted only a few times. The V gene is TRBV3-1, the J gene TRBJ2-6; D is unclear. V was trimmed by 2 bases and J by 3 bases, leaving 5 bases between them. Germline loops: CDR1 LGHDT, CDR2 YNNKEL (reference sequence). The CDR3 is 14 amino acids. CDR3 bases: TGTGCCAGCAGCCAAAGTGGTGGGGCCAACGTCCTGACTTTC. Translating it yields CASSQSGGANVLTF. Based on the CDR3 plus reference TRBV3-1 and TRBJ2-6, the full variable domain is DTAVSQTPKYLVTQMGNDKSIKCEQNLGHDTMYWYKQDSKKFLKIMFSYNNKELIINETVPNRFSPKSPDKAHLNLHINSLELGDSAVYFCASSQSGGANVLTFGAGSRLTVL.

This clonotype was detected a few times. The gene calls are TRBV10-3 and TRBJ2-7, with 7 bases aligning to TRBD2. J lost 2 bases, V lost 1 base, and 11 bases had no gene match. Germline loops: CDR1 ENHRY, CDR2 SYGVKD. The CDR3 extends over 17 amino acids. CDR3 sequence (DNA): TGTGCCATCAGTGAGTGGCCCGGGGAGGGGAATCCCTACGAGCAGTACTTC. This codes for CAISEWPGEGNPYEQYF.

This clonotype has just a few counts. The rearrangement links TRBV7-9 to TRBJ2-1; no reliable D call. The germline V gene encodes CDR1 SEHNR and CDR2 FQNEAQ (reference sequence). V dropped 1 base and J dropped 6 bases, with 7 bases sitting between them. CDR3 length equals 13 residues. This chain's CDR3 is CASSLGVGNEQFF. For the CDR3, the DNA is TGTGCCAGCAGCTTAGGTGTCGGCAATGAGCAGTTCTTC. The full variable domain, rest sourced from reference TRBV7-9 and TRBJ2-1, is DTGVSQNPRHKITKRGQNVTFRCDPISEHNRLYWYRQTLGQGPEFLTYFQNEAQLEKSRLLSDRFSAERPKGSFSTLEIQRTEQGDSAMYLCASSLGVGNEQFFGPGTRLTVL.

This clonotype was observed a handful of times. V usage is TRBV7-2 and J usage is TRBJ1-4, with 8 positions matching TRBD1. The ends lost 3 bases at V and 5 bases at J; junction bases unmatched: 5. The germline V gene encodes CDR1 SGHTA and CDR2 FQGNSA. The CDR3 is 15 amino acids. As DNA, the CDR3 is TGTGCCAGCAGCTTCAGGGGGCGCACAAATGAAAAACTGTTTTTT. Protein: CASSFRGRTNEKLFF.

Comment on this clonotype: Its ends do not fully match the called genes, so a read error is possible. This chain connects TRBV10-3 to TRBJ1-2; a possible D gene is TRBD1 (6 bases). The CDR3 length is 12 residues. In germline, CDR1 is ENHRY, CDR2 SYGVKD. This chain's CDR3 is CAIRGGPGGHTF. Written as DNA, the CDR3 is TGTGCCATCAGAGGGGGGCCAGGTGGCCACACCTTC.

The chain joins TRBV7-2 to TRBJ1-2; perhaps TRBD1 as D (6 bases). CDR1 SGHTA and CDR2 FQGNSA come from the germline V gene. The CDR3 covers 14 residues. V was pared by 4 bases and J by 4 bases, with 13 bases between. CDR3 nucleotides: TGTGCCAGCAGCTCCCGGACAGACGGCTATGGCTACACCTTC. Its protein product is CASSSRTDGYGYTF.

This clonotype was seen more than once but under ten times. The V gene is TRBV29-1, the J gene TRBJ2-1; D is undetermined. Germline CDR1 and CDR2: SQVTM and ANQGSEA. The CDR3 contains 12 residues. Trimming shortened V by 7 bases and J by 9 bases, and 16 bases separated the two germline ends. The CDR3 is CSAITNPGEQFF. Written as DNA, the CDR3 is TGCAGCGCCATAACCAACCCGGGTGAGCAGTTCTTC.

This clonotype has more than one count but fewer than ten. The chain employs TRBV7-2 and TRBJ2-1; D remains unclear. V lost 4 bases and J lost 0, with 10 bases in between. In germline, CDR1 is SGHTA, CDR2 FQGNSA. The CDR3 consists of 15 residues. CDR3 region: CASSSISSSYNEQFF. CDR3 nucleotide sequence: TGTGCCAGCAGCTCCATCTCTAGCTCCTACAATGAGCAGTTCTTC.

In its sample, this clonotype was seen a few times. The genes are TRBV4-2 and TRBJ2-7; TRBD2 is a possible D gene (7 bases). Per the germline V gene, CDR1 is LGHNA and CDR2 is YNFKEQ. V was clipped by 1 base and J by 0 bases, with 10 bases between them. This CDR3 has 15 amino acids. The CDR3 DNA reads TGTGCCAGCAGCCAAGGCGCGGGGGCCTCCTACGAGCAGTACTTC. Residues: CASSQGAGASYEQYF.

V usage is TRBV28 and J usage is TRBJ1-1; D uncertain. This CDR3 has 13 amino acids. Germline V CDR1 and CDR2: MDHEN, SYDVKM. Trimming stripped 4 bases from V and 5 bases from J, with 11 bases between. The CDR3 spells CASSSPPGTEAFF. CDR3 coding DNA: TGTGCCAGCAGTTCCCCACCGGGGACTGAAGCTTTCTTT.

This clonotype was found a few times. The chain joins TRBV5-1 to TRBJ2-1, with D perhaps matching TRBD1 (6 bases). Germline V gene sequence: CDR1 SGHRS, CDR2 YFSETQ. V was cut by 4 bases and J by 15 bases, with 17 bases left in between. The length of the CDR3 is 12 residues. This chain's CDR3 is CASSHDTGGTFF. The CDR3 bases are TGCGCCAGCAGCCACGATACTGGGGGCACGTTCTTC.

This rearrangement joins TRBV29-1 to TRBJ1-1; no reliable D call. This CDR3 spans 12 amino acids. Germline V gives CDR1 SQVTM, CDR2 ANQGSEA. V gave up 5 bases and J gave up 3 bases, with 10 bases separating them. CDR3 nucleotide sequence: TGCAGCGTTATCAGGACGGACACTGAAGCTTTCTTT. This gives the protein CSVIRTDTEAFF.

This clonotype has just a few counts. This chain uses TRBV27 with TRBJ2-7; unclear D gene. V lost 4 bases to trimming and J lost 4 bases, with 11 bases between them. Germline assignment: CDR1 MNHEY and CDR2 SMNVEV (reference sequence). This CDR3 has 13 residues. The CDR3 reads CASSYGRFYEQYF. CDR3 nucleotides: TGTGCCAGCAGTTATGGACGGTTTTACGAGCAGTACTTC.

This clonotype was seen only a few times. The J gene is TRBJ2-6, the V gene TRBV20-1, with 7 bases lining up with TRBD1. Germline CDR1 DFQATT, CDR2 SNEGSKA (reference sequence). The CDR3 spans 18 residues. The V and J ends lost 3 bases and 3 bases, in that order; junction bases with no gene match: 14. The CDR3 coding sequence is TGCAGTGCTAGTGACCGTGGGACAGTCCCTCGTGGGGCCAACGTCCTGACTTTC. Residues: CSASDRGTVPRGANVLTF.

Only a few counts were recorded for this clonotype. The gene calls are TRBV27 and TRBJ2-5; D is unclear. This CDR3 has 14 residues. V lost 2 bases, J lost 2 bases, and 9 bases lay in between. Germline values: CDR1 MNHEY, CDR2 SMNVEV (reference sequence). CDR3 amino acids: CASSLISAQETQYF. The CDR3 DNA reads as TGTGCCAGCAGTTTAATATCAGCACAAGAGACCCAGTACTTC.

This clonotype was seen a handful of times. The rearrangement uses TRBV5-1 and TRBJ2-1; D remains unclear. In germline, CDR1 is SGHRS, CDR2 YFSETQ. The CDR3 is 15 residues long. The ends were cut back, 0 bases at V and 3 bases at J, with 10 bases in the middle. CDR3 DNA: TGCGCCAGCAGCTTGGACTGGATCGGCTACAATGAGCAGTTCTTC. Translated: CASSLDWIGYNEQFF.

In DNA, the CDR3 is TGCAGTGCTAGAGATCGGAGACTAGCGGGAGATACGCAGTATTTT. Its protein is CSARDRRLAGDTQYF. V usage is TRBV20-1 and J usage is TRBJ2-3; 10 bases fit TRBD2. This CDR3 spans 15 amino acids. Germline V CDR1 and CDR2: DFQATT, SNEGSKA (reference sequence). After removal of 0 bases from V and 5 bases from J, the junction contained 5 bases not matched to a gene.

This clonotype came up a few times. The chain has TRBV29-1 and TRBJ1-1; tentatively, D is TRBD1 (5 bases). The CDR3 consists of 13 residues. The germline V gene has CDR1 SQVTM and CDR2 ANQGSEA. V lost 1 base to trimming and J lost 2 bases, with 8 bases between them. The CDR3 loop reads CSVEGQYNTEAFF. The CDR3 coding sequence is TGCAGCGTTGAAGGACAGTATAACACTGAAGCTTTCTTT.

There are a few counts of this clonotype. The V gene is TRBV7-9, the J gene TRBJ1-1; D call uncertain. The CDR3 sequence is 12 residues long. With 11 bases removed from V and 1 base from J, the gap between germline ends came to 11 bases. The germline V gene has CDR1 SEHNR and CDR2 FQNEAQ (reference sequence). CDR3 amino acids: CAVSGQNTEAFF. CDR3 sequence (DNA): TGTGCCGTTAGCGGGCAGAACACTGAAGCTTTCTTT. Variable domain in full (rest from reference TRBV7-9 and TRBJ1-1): DTGVSQNPRHKITKRGQNVTFRCDPISEHNRLYWYRQTLGQGPEFLTYFQNEAQLEKSRLLSDRFSAERPKGSFSTLEIQRTEQGDSAMYLCAVSGQNTEAFFGQGTRLTVV.

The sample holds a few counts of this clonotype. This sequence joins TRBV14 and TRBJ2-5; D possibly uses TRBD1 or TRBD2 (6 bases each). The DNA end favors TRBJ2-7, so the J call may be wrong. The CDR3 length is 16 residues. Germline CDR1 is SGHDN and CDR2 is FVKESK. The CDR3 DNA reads TGTGCCAGCAGCCAAGATGTGGGGGGCGAAAGACACGAGCAGTACTTC. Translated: CASSQDVGGERHEQYF.

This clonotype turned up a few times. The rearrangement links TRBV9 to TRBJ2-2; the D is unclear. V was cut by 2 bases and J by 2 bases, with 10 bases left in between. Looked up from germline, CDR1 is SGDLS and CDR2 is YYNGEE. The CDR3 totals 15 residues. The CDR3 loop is CASSVTSVNTGELFF. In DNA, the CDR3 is TGTGCCAGCAGCGTGACAAGCGTAAACACCGGGGAGCTGTTTTTT.